This TCR beta chain was identified in a study of shared clonotypes between healthy human individuals. Study-level results: Generally, naive subsets came out with larger estimated richness than memory subsets. Rarefaction gave evidence that sorted-subset sequencing remained incomplete despite large depth.

A remark on this clone: Its antigen remains unknown.

The protocol was immunoSEQ multiplex PCR, while the TCRdb copy is restricted to in-frame clones and leaves out a portion. Counted here are some 2,000,000 clones, 85% to 95% occurring once; the ten biggest clones make up around 0.13%. Splitting the CD4+ cells yielded a CD45RA+ naive subset and a CD45RA-negative memory subset. There are 15 residues in the CDR3. Germline lookup yields CDR1 KGHSH and CDR2 LQKENI. The ends lost 2 bases at V and 5 bases at J; junction bases unmatched: 7. Sequenced input: naive CD4+ T cells sorted from blood. Subset reported: CD45RA+ positively selected. This receptor was obtained from a man aged 18 to 29 in good health. The chain is built from TRBV18 and TRBJ1-2, with 8 bases matching TRBD1. CDR3 bases: TGTGCCAGCTCACCAGAAACAGGACAGGGTTATGGCTACACCTTC. The encoded protein is CASSPETGQGYGYTF.